This T cell receptor (beta chain) was sequenced for a study of technical replicates of blood from a few donors. Profiling relied on immunoSEQ multiplex PCR, and the TCRdb table lists in-frame clones only, not all of them. The sample lists about 61,000 clones, roughly 97% occurring once. This CDR3 region has 13 residues. The V gene end was trimmed by 11 bases and the J gene end by 1 base; junction bases not matched to a gene: 7. Germline CDR1 is SNHLY and CDR2 is FYNNEI. This chain joins TRBV2 and TRBJ1-2, with TRBD1 matching over 7 bases. The specimen was T cells isolated from PBMCs. The origin of this receptor is a human donor in good health. CDR3 DNA sequence: TGTGCCGGGGACAGTGGATATAACTATGGCTACACCTTC. The encoded protein is CAGDSGYNYGYTF.